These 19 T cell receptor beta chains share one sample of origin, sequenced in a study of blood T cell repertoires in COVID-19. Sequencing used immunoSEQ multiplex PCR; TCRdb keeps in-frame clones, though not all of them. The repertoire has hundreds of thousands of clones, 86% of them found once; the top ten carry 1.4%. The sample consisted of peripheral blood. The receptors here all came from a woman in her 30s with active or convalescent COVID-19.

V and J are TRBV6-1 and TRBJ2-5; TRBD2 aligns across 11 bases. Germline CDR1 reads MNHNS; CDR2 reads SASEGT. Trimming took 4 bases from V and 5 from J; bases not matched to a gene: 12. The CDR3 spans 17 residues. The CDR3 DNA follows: TGTGCCAGCAGTGGAGAAACAACTAGCGGGAGAGGGGAGACCCAGTACTTC. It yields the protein CASSGETTSGRGETQYF.

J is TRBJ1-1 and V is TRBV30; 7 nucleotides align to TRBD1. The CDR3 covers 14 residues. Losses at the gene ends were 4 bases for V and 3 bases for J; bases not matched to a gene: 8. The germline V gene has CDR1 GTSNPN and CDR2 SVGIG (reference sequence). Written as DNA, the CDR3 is TGTGCCTGGATTATGGGAACAGGGGACACTGAAGCTTTCTTT. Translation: CAWIMGTGDTEAFF.

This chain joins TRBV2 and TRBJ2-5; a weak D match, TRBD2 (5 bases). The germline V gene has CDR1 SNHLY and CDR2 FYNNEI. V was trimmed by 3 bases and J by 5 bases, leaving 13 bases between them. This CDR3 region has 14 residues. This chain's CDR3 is CASSEVSEVETQYF. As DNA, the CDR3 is TGTGCCAGCAGTGAGGTTAGCGAGGTCGAGACCCAGTACTTC. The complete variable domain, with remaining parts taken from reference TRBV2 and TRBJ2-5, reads EPEVTQTPSHQVTQMGQEVILRCVPISNHLYFYWYRQILGQKVEFLVSFYNNEISEKSEIFDDQFSVERPDGSNFTLKIRSTKLEDSAMYFCASSEVSEVETQYFGPGTRLLVL.

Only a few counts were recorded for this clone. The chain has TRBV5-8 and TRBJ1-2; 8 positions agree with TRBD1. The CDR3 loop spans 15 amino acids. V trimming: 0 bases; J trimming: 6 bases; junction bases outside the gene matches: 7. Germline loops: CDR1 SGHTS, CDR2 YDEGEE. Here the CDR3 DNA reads TGTGCCAGCAGCTTGGCCTCGGGACAGGCCCATGGCTACACCTTC. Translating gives CASSLASGQAHGYTF.

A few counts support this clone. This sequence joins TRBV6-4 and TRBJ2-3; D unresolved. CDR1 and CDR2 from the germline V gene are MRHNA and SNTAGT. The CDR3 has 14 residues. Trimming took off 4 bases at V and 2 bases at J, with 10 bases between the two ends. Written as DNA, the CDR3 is TGTGCCAGCAGTGCCATAGCTTCCACAGATACGCAGTATTTT. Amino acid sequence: CASSAIASTDTQYF.

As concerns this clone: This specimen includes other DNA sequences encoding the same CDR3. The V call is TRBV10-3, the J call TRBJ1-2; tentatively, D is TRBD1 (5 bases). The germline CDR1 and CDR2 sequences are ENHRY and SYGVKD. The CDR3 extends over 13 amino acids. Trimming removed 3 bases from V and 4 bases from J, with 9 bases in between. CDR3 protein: CAISDGGGYGYTF. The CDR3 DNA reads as TGTGCCATCAGTGACGGCGGGGGCTATGGCTACACCTTC.

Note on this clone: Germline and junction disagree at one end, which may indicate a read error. As DNA, the CDR3 is TGCGCCAGCAGGTTGGGTGGGACATTGAACACTGAAGCTTTCTTT. As protein: CASRLGGTLNTEAFF. The chain combines TRBV5-1 with TRBJ1-1; a possible D gene is TRBD1 (6 bases). Germline lookup yields CDR1 SGHRS and CDR2 YFSETQ. There are 15 residues in the CDR3.

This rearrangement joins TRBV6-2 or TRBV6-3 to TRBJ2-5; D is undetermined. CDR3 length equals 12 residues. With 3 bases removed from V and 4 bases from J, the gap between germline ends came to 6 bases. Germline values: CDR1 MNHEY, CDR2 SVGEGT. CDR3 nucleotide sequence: TGTGCCAGCAGTTATGGCGGAGAGACCCAGTACTTC. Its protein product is CASSYGGETQYF.

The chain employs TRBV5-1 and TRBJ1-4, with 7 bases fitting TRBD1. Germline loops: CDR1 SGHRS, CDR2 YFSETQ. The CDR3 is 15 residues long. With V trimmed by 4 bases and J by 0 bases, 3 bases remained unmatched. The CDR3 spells CASSRDSTTNEKLFF. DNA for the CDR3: TGCGCCAGCAGCAGGGACAGCACAACTAATGAAAAACTGTTTTTT.

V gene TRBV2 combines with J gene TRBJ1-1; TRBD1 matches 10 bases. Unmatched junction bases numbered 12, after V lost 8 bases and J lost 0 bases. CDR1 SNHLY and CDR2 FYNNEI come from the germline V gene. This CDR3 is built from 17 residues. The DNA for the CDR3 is TGTGCCAGCGCCTATAGTCCGGGACAGGGGCTGAACACTGAAGCTTTCTTT. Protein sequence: CASAYSPGQGLNTEAFF.

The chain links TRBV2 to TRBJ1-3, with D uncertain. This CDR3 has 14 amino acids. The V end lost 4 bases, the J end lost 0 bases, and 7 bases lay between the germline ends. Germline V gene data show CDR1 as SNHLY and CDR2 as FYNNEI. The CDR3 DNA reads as TGTGCCAGCAGTGTTGAGTCCTCTGGAAACACCATATATTTT. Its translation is CASSVESSGNTIYF.

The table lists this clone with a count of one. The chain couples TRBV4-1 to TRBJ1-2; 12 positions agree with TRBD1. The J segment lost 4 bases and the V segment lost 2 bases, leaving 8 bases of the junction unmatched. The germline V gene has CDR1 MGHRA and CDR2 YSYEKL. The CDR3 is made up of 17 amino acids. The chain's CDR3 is CASSQNDRDRGLYGYTF. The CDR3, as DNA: TGCGCCAGCAGCCAAAATGACCGGGACAGGGGGCTCTATGGCTACACCTTC.

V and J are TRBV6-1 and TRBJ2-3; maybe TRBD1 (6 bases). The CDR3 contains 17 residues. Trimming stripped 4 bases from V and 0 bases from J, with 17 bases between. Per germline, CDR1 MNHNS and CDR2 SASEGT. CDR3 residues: CASSVVSFGQSTDTQYF. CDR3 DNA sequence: TGTGCCAGCAGTGTTGTATCATTCGGACAGAGCACAGATACGCAGTATTTT.

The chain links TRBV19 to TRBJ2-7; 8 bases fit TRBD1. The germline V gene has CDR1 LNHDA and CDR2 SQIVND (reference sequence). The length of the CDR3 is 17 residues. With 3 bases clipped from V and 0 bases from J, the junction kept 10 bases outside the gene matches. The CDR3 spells CASSMKPTGGFSYEQYF. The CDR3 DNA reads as TGTGCCAGTAGTATGAAGCCTACAGGGGGATTCTCCTACGAGCAGTACTTC.

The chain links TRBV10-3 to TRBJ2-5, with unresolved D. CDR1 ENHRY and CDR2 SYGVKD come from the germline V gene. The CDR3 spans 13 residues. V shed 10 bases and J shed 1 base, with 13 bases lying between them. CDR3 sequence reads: CATGDWSQETQYF. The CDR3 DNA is TGTGCCACAGGCGATTGGTCCCAAGAGACCCAGTACTTC.

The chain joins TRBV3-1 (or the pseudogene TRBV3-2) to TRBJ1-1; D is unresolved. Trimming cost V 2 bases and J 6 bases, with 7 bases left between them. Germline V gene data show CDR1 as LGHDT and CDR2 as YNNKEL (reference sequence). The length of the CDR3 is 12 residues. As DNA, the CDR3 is TGTGCCAGCAGCCAAACCGGGTCTGAAGCTTTCTTT. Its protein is CASSQTGSEAFF.

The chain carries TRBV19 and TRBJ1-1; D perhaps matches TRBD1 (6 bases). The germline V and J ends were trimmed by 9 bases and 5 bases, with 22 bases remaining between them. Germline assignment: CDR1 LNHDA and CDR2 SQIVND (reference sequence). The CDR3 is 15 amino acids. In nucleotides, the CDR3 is TGTGCCAGACGGTTAAGGCGGCAGGGGCGGACTGAAGCTTTCTTT. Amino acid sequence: CARRLRRQGRTEAFF.

The CDR3 nucleotides are TGCGCCAGCAGCCAAGATATAAGGACTAGGGACACCGGGGAGCTGTTTTTT. Its protein product is CASSQDIRTRDTGELFF. J is TRBJ2-2 and V is TRBV4-1; 7 nucleotides line up with TRBD2. The ends lost 0 bases at V and 3 bases at J; junction bases unmatched: 7. There are 17 residues in the CDR3. Germline assignment: CDR1 MGHRA and CDR2 YSYEKL.

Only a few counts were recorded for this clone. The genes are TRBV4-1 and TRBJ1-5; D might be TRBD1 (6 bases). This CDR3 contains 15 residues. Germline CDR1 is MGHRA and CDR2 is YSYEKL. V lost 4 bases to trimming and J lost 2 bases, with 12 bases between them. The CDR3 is CASSPQGSGNQPQHF. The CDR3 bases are TGCGCCAGCAGCCCTCAGGGGTCTGGCAATCAGCCCCAGCATTTT.